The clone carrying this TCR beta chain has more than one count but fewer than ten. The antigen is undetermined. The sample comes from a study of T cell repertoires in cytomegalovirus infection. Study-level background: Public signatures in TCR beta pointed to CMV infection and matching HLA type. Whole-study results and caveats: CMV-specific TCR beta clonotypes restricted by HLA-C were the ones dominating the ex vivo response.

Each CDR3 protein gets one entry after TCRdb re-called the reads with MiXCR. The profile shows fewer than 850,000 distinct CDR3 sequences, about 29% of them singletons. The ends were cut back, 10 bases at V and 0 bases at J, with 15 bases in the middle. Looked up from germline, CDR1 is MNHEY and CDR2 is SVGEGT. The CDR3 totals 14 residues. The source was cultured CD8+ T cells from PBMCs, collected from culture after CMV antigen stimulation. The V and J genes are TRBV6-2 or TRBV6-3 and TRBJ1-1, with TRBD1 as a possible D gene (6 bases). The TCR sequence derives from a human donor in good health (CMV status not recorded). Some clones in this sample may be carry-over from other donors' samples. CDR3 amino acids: CATWTDNMNTEAFF. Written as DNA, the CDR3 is TGTGCCACCTGGACAGACAACATGAACACTGAAGCTTTCTTT.